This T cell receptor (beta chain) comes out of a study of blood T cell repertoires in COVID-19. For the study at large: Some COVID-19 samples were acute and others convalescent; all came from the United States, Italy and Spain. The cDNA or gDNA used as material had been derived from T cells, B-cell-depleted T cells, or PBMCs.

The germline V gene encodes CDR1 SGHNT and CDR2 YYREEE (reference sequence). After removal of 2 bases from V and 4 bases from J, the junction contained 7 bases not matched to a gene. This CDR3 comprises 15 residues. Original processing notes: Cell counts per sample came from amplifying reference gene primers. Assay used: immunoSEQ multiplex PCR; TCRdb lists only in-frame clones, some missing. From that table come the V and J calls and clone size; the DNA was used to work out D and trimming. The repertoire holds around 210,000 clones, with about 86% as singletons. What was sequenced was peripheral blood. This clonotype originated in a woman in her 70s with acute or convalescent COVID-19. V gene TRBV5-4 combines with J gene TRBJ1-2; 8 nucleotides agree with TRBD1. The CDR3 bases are TGTGCCAGCAGCTTCGCGGACAGGGCCGTCTATGGCTACACCTTC. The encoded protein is CASSFADRAVYGYTF.